This passage covers 4 T cell receptor delta chains from one sample sequenced in a study of γδ T cells in repeated Plasmodium falciparum infection. Bulk repertoires came from Vgamma9/Vdelta2+ or Vdelta2-negative gammadelta T cells flow-sorted from PBMC. TCRdb reran clone calling via CATT on the multiplex PCR reads. The data show around 46,000 delta-chain clones, about 2% seen once. Sample: gamma-delta T cells from blood. These receptors all come from a pool of human donors (malaria-infected and uninfected, not separated).

This clone came up many times. This DNA's translation and the protein TCRdb lists, from a much larger clone, do not match at residue 3, likely due to a read error; the protein shown is translated from the DNA. The chain joins TRDV1 to TRDJ2, with D maybe TRDD3 (6 bases). The J gene, left out of TCRdb, was set here by checking the DNA against germline. The V gene's germline CDR1 is TSWWSYY and CDR2 QGS. The CDR3 is 18 residues long. As DNA, the CDR3 is TGTGCTCCTGGGGAACCCCCACTCCCCTCCCTGCCCGTCCTTGAACTCTTCTTT. The encoded protein is CAPGEPPLPSLPVLELFF.

This clone showed up many times. The mismatch at residue 3 between this DNA's translation and the TCRdb protein of a much larger clone likely reflects a read error; the protein shown is translated from the DNA. The chain joins TRDV2 to TRDJ1; 7 nucleotides align to TRDD2. Here the J gene came from matching the DNA to germline, since TCRdb omits it. The CDR3 extends over 23 amino acids. Germline assignment: CDR1 GEAIGNYY and CDR2 EKD. The chain's CDR3 is CAYDMVGFLPNLPAGAYTDKLIF. For the CDR3, the DNA is TGTGCCTATGACATGGTCGGATTCCTCCCAAACCTTCCTGCTGGAGCGTACACCGATAAACTCATCTTT.

About this clone: Since a far larger clone is one base different, this is likely a read error. Other DNA sequences of this sample code for an identical CDR3. The chain recombines TRDV1 with TRDJ2; TRDD3 agrees at 7 bases. Matching the DNA to germline supplied the J gene, which TCRdb does not give. The germline CDR1 and CDR2 sequences are TSWWSYY and QGS. J lost 3 bases, V lost 1 base, and 17 bases had no gene match. The CDR3 is made up of 20 amino acids. This chain's CDR3 is CALGEPLSAGGFTLTAQLFF. CDR3 in DNA: TGTGCTCTTGGGGAACCCCTGTCGGCTGGGGGTTTCACTCTGACAGCACAACTCTTCTTT.

This clone rates as large. The same CDR3 can be traced to other DNA sequences in this sample. The chain combines TRAV38-2/DV8 with TRDJ1; 9 bases map to TRDD3. Germline loops: CDR1 TSESDYY, CDR2 QEAYKQQN. V was clipped by 1 base and J by 0 bases; unmatched bases: 25. This CDR3 spans 23 amino acids. CDR3 coding DNA: TGTGCTTATAGGAGCTCCAATAAGTTCTGGGGGATTCACTTAACCTTGTACACCGATAAACTCATCTTT. Protein product: CAYRSSNKFWGIHLTLYTDKLIF.